This T cell receptor (beta chain) stems from a study of T cells after yellow fever vaccination. Study summary: Any fraction with a low cell number was prepared using SMART-Seq v4 Ultra Low Input. Study-level results: One caveat is that FACS-sorted repertoires could contain abundant clonotypes contaminating from the bulk population.

A word on this clonotype: What it recognizes is unknown.

TCRdb processed the 5' RACE reads anew with MiXCR; each CDR3 protein has one entry. The sample holds hundreds of thousands of distinct CDR3 sequences, under 9% seen once. Sequencing was performed on CD4+ T cells sorted from PBMCs, taken 5 days after the yellow fever booster vaccination. The sequence derives from a man in his late teens or twenties who received the YFV17D yellow fever vaccine.

The CDR3: CSAKRRNQPQHF. CDR3 DNA: TGCAGTGCCAAGAGGCGCAATCAGCCCCAGCATTTT. The gene calls are TRBV20-1 and TRBJ1-5, with no clear D. This CDR3 contains 12 residues. Trimming stripped 6 bases from V and 2 bases from J, with 8 bases between. Germline V gives CDR1 DFQATT, CDR2 SNEGSKA (reference sequence).